This T cell receptor beta chain was documented in a study of immune characterization of retroperitoneal liposarcoma. The CDR3 has 17 amino acids. CDR1 and CDR2 (germline): MNHNS, SASEGT. V lost 6 bases, J lost 3 bases, and 21 bases lay in between. MiXCR, run by TCRdb on the PCR reads, gives a single entry per CDR3 protein. The sample shows some 7,900 distinct CDR3 sequences, about 47% of them seen only once. This clonotype was sampled from a male donor with retroperitoneal liposarcoma. The rearrangement links TRBV6-1 to TRBJ2-1; D not certain. Specimen: tumor tissue. The CDR3 DNA reads TGTGCCAGCAGCGATGCCTTGGTAGGCCACCTCTACAATGAGCAGTTCTTC. Translation gives CASSDALVGHLYNEQFF.